Below are 32 T cell receptor beta chains sequenced from a single sample in a study of cytomegalovirus exposure and HLA in healthy donors. Primers included in the PCR were 60 Vbeta and 13 Jbeta primers. Repertoires were generated with immunoSEQ multiplex PCR, while TCRdb's copy carries only in-frame clones and drops some. The data hold tens of thousands of clones, with around 40% observed a single time. Material for sequencing was PBMCs. The receptor set was obtained from a woman aged 45-59 years in good health and CMV-seronegative.

This clone was counted only a few times. This chain uses TRBV20-1 with TRBJ2-7; D not resolved. The germline CDR1 and CDR2 sequences are DFQATT and SNEGSKA (reference sequence). V gave up 5 bases and J gave up 6 bases, with 11 bases separating them. This CDR3 is built from 11 residues. CDR3 DNA: TGCAGTGCTGCATTGGCGGCCGAGCAGTACTTC. Its protein product is CSAALAAEQYF.

This chain connects TRBV5-4 to TRBJ2-3; D is unresolved. This CDR3 has 13 amino acids. Germline CDR1 and CDR2: SGHNT and YYREEE (reference sequence). The V gene lost 0 bases and the J gene lost 2 bases, with 4 bases spanning the gap. The CDR3, as DNA: TGTGCCAGCAGCTTGGGGCTCACAGATACGCAGTATTTT. This encodes CASSLGLTDTQYF.

The chain employs TRBV18 and TRBJ1-1, with 11 positions matching TRBD1. The CDR3 covers 17 residues. Germline V gene data show CDR1 as KGHSH and CDR2 as LQKENI. With 5 bases clipped from V and 0 bases from J, the junction kept 8 bases outside the gene matches. CDR3 loop: CASSAHQGQGVNTEAFF. CDR3 DNA: TGTGCCAGCTCAGCCCACCAGGGACAGGGGGTGAACACTGAAGCTTTCTTT.

The J gene is TRBJ2-3, the V gene TRBV4-1; 7 nucleotides agree with TRBD2. The CDR3 has 16 amino acids. Trimming took 4 bases from V and 0 from J; bases not matched to a gene: 7. Germline V lookup: CDR1 MGHRA, CDR2 YSYEKL. CDR3 bases: TGCGCCAGCAGCCCACTCCTAGCGGCAAGCACAGATACGCAGTATTTT. Its translation: CASSPLLAASTDTQYF.

This clone has just a few counts. The chain joins TRBV6-1 to TRBJ1-5; D is unclear. Trimming removed 6 bases from V and 0 bases from J, with 6 bases in between. The V gene's germline CDR1 is MNHNS and CDR2 SASEGT. The CDR3 extends over 13 amino acids. This CDR3 is CASRVDSNQPQHF. CDR3 coding DNA: TGTGCCAGCAGGGTAGATAGCAATCAGCCCCAGCATTTT.

The V and J genes are TRBV5-8 and TRBJ2-1; D call uncertain. CDR1 is SGHTS, CDR2 YDEGEE, per germline. CDR3 size: 14 residues. Trimming took off 0 bases at V and 6 bases at J, with 10 bases between the two ends. CDR3 sequence: CASSLGLIVNEQFF. As DNA, the CDR3 is TGTGCCAGCAGCTTGGGCCTTATAGTCAATGAGCAGTTCTTC.

This clone was observed a handful of times. The rearrangement uses TRBV5-5 and TRBJ1-5; D remains unclear. Trimming left V 0 bases short and J 3 bases short, with 7 bases between. CDR3 length: 14 residues. CDR1 SGHKS and CDR2 YYEKEE come from the germline V gene (reference sequence). For the CDR3, the DNA is TGTGCCAGCAGCTTGGGGGCCCACAATCAGCCCCAGCATTTT. Translating it yields CASSLGAHNQPQHF.

This clone was seen once. This sequence joins TRBV11-2 and TRBJ2-1; 9 nucleotides agree with TRBD1. The CDR3 is 15 amino acids. The junction had 8 bases not matched to a gene; V was cut back by 5 bases and J by 6 bases. Germline lookup yields CDR1 SGHAT and CDR2 FQNNGV. The CDR3 loop reads CASSKPGQGINEQFF. The DNA for the CDR3 is TGTGCCAGCAGCAAGCCGGGACAGGGAATCAATGAGCAGTTCTTC.

The chain links TRBV5-4 to TRBJ2-1; D is uncertain. V lost 0 bases, J lost 4 bases, and 11 bases lay in between. The CDR3 has 15 amino acids. Germline-derived CDR1 and CDR2 are SGHNT and YYREEE (reference sequence). This chain's CDR3 is CASSLDSLQYNEQFF. CDR3 DNA: TGTGCCAGCAGCTTGGATTCCCTGCAGTACAATGAGCAGTTCTTC.

The CDR3, as DNA: TGTGCCAGTAGTACCACGCGGACAGGGGGCAATCAGCCCCAGCATTTT. Its protein product is CASSTTRTGGNQPQHF. The chain employs TRBV19 and TRBJ1-5; 9 bases map to TRBD1. V shed 4 bases and J 2 bases; nucleotides not matched to a gene: 6. Germline V gene data show CDR1 as LNHDA and CDR2 as SQIVND (reference sequence). The CDR3 is 16 amino acids.

In this sample, this clone turned up a few times. CDR3 coding DNA: TGTGCCAGCAGCTGGGGGCGAGGATACGGCTACACCTTC. Protein sequence: CASSWGRGYGYTF. The rearrangement links TRBV27 to TRBJ1-2, with D possibly being TRBD1 (6 bases). V dropped 6 bases and J dropped 8 bases, with 16 bases sitting between them. The length of the CDR3 is 13 residues. Germline V gene lookup returns CDR1 MNHEY and CDR2 SMNVEV (reference sequence).

The rearrangement links TRBV7-2 to TRBJ1-1; D is possibly TRBD1 (6 bases). CDR3 length equals 15 residues. Per the germline V gene, CDR1 is SGHTA and CDR2 is FQGNSA. V dropped 1 base and J dropped 1 base, with 10 bases sitting between them. The CDR3 is CASSLDVRGNTEAFF. The CDR3 nucleotides read TGTGCCAGCAGCTTAGATGTCAGGGGGAACACTGAAGCTTTCTTT.

The chain joins TRBV18 to TRBJ1-2; maybe TRBD1 (5 bases). With 4 bases removed from V and 6 bases from J, the gap between germline ends came to 12 bases. CDR1 is KGHSH and CDR2 is LQKENI in the germline V gene. The length of the CDR3 is 13 residues. The DNA for the CDR3 is TGTGCCAGCTCACAATCCTTAGGGGATGGCTACACCTTC. Translated, it gives CASSQSLGDGYTF.

This chain uses TRBV7-9 with TRBJ2-5, with 7 positions matching TRBD2. Germline CDR1 and CDR2: SEHNR and FQNEAQ (reference sequence). The CDR3 sequence is 14 residues long. V lost 3 bases, J lost 1 base, and 2 bases stayed unmatched. The chain's CDR3 is CASSFGRGQETQYF. The CDR3 DNA sequence: TGTGCCAGCAGCTTTGGGAGGGGCCAAGAGACCCAGTACTTC.

This clone was picked up a small number of times. J is TRBJ2-7 and V is TRBV6-1; D is perhaps TRBD1 (5 bases). CDR1 is MNHNS, CDR2 SASEGT, per germline. V was cut by 6 bases and J by 5 bases, with 14 bases left in between. The CDR3 is 13 residues long. The CDR3 reads CASRIFGAHEQYF. CDR3 DNA sequence: TGTGCCAGCAGGATTTTTGGGGCCCACGAGCAGTACTTC.

The gene calls are TRBV5-1 and TRBJ2-3, with TRBD2 matching over 9 bases. The germline CDR1 and CDR2 sequences are SGHRS and YFSETQ. J lost 5 bases, V lost 2 bases, and 12 bases had no gene match. CDR3 length: 17 residues. As DNA, the CDR3 is TGCGCCAGCAGCTTAGTGGTAGCGGGGGCCTGGGGAGATACGCAGTATTTT. Translation: CASSLVVAGAWGDTQYF.

V usage is TRBV11-2 and J usage is TRBJ1-1, with D unclear. Trimming cost V 4 bases and J 3 bases, with 12 bases left between them. This CDR3 is built from 14 residues. Per the germline V gene, CDR1 is SGHAT and CDR2 is FQNNGV. The CDR3 spells CASSSLRSDTEAFF. The CDR3, as DNA: TGTGCCAGCAGCTCACTTCGGTCCGACACTGAAGCTTTCTTT.

The table lists this clone with a few counts. The chain has TRBV15 and TRBJ1-2, with a weak D call TRBD1 (6 bases). The V and J ends lost 0 bases and 4 bases respectively, with 15 bases between them. Germline V gene lookup returns CDR1 LNHNV and CDR2 YYDKDF (reference sequence). The CDR3 has 16 residues. For the CDR3, the DNA is TGTGCCACCAGCAGAGATCGGGGGGCGCTGAGCTATGGCTACACCTTC. This sequence encodes CATSRDRGALSYGYTF.

The chain combines TRBV15 with TRBJ2-5; D might be TRBD1 (7 bases). The closer fit of TRBJ2-7 to the DNA end suggests the J call may be wrong. The CDR3 spans 15 residues. Germline CDR1 and CDR2: LNHNV and YYDKDF (reference sequence). This CDR3 is CATRWGQGGSYEQYF. The CDR3, as DNA: TGTGCCACCCGCTGGGGGCAGGGGGGTTCCTACGAGCAGTACTTC.

This chain joins TRBV29-1 and TRBJ2-3; 7 nucleotides agree with TRBD1. This CDR3 comprises 15 residues. The V segment lost 2 bases and the J segment 4 bases; nucleotides outside the gene matches: 9. The germline V gene encodes CDR1 SQVTM and CDR2 ANQGSEA. The CDR3 loop is CSVERTGLGPDTQYF. In nucleotides, the CDR3 is TGCAGCGTTGAACGGACAGGACTCGGGCCAGATACGCAGTATTTT.

V and J are TRBV5-4 and TRBJ2-6; D perhaps matches TRBD2 (5 bases). Trimming took 2 bases from V and 0 from J, leaving 18 bases between them. Germline loops: CDR1 SGHNT, CDR2 YYREEE (reference sequence). The CDR3 sequence is 19 residues long. Here the CDR3 DNA reads TGTGCCAGCAGCTTAGGGATACGGACTCTCCTCTCTGGGGCCAACGTCCTGACTTTC. Translation: CASSLGIRTLLSGANVLTF.

In its sample, this clone was seen a few times. J is TRBJ2-1 and V is TRBV11-2; D unresolved. Looked up from germline, CDR1 is SGHAT and CDR2 is FQNNGV. V was pared by 4 bases and J by 9 bases, with 13 bases between. This CDR3 is 13 amino acids long. For the CDR3, the DNA is TGTGCCAGCAGCTCATCTTACTATGGTGAGCAGTTCTTC. Translation gives CASSSSYYGEQFF.

This clone was seen a few times. This chain joins TRBV30 and TRBJ2-1, with 9 bases matching TRBD2. The CDR3 runs 15 residues. Germline V gene lookup returns CDR1 GTSNPN and CDR2 SVGIG (reference sequence). Trimming at V came to 2 bases and at J to 2 bases, leaving 4 bases not matched to a gene. The CDR3 protein is CAWSSIAGAYNEQFF. CDR3 sequence (DNA): TGTGCCTGGAGTTCGATAGCGGGGGCCTACAATGAGCAGTTCTTC.

The genes are TRBV19 and TRBJ2-1, with 14 bases aligning to TRBD2. The V and J ends lost 5 bases and 10 bases, in that order; junction bases with no gene match: 1. CDR3 length equals 13 residues. Germline assignment: CDR1 LNHDA and CDR2 SQIVND (reference sequence). CDR3 amino acids: CASSRLAGGEQFF. CDR3 bases: TGTGCCAGTAGTCGACTAGCGGGGGGGGAGCAGTTCTTC.

The chain has TRBV5-1 and TRBJ2-7; TRBD1 might be the D (5 bases). CDR3 length: 15 residues. V dropped 4 bases and J dropped 2 bases, with 16 bases sitting between them. The germline gives CDR1 SGHRS, CDR2 YFSETQ. The CDR3 bases are TGCGCCAGCAGCGCGACAGCCTCGAACCCCTACGAGCAGTACTTC. Translating gives CASSATASNPYEQYF.

This clone came up once. The chain is built from TRBV5-5 and TRBJ2-5; weak D call: TRBD2 (6 bases). Germline V gene sequence: CDR1 SGHKS, CDR2 YYEKEE (reference sequence). Trimming took off 3 bases at V and 3 bases at J, with 12 bases between the two ends. The CDR3 is 14 residues long. The CDR3 region is CASSSGGVEETQYF. The CDR3 nucleotides are TGTGCCAGCAGCTCCGGCGGGGTGGAAGAGACCCAGTACTTC. The complete variable domain, with remaining parts taken from reference TRBV5-5 and TRBJ2-5, reads DAGVTQSPTHLIKTRGQQVTLRCSPISGHKSVSWYQQVLGQGPQFIFQYYEKEERGRGNFPDRFSARQFPNYSSELNVNALLLGDSALYLCASSSGGVEETQYFGPGTRLLVL.

The rearrangement links TRBV7-9 to TRBJ1-3; tentatively, D is TRBD1 (6 bases). Trimming removed 0 bases from V and 2 bases from J, with 11 bases in between. The CDR3 spans 16 residues. Germline V CDR1 and CDR2: SEHNR, FQNEAQ (reference sequence). The CDR3 protein is CASSLARGTPGNTIYF. The DNA for the CDR3 is TGTGCCAGCAGCTTAGCGCGGGGGACACCTGGAAACACCATATATTTT.

The genes are TRBV27 and TRBJ2-1, with 7 bases that match TRBD2. J gave up 10 bases and V 0 bases, and 6 bases lay outside the gene matches. Germline CDR1 and CDR2: MNHEY and SMNVEV (reference sequence). The CDR3 contains 14 residues. As DNA, the CDR3 is TGTGCCAGCAGTTTATCCTACACTAGCGCGGAGCAGTTCTTC. This sequence encodes CASSLSYTSAEQFF.

Only a few counts were recorded for this clone. The chain joins TRBV27 to TRBJ2-1, with D possibly TRBD1 on 6 matching bases. The CDR3 runs to 15 residues. The V end was cut by 5 bases, the J end by 3 bases, with 14 bases between. From germline, CDR1 is MNHEY and CDR2 SMNVEV (reference sequence). The CDR3 sequence is CASSLQGKGYNEQFF. The CDR3 region has the DNA TGTGCCAGCAGTCTACAGGGTAAGGGCTACAATGAGCAGTTCTTC.

The CDR3 DNA reads as TGCAGCGTTCGACCGGGACTAGCGGACTACAATGAGCAGTTCTTC. Its protein product is CSVRPGLADYNEQFF. The gene calls are TRBV29-1 and TRBJ2-1; 11 nucleotides align to TRBD2. The CDR3 is 15 residues long. Germline V gene lookup returns CDR1 SQVTM and CDR2 ANQGSEA. Trimming removed 5 bases from V and 3 bases from J; junction bases left unmatched: 6.

The chain has TRBV6-5 and TRBJ2-7; D is perhaps TRBD2 (6 bases). The CDR3 totals 15 residues. The V end was cut by 5 bases, the J end by 4 bases, with 18 bases between. The germline V gene has CDR1 MNHEY and CDR2 SVGAGI. CDR3 sequence: CASSGGKGSVYEQYF. CDR3 nucleotides: TGTGCCAGCAGTGGGGGGAAAGGTTCAGTTTACGAGCAGTACTTC.

The DNA of the CDR3 is TGTGCCAGCAGCTTTTGGGAAGGGAGAGAGACCCAGTACTTC. It yields the protein CASSFWEGRETQYF. This chain connects TRBV5-6 to TRBJ2-5; D is possibly TRBD2 (5 bases). Trimming cost V 2 bases and J 4 bases, with 12 bases left between them. This CDR3 contains 14 residues. Germline lookup yields CDR1 SGHDT and CDR2 YYEEEE.